A single sample is the source of the 7 T cell receptor beta chains below, sequenced in a study of T-cell memory formation after mild COVID-19. TCRdb fed the 5' RACE reads into MiXCR, producing one record per CDR3 protein. The sample has about 350,000 distinct CDR3 sequences; roughly 13% are singletons. Sequences were obtained from PBMCs or a T cell subset sorted from them (not recorded which). These receptors were collected from a man between 18 and 35 years old who had mild COVID-19 (a few samples of this study predate the infection). Cell type and time point are not known.

CDR3: CSVGAGLYGYTF. CDR3 coding DNA: TGCAGCGTAGGTGCAGGCCTCTATGGCTACACCTTC. The chain combines TRBV29-1 with TRBJ1-2; D not resolved. Trimming took off 6 bases at V and 4 bases at J, with 12 bases between the two ends. CDR3 length: 12 amino acids. CDR1 and CDR2 (germline): SQVTM, ANQGSEA.

This clonotype was seen only a few times. The rearrangement links TRBV6-2 or TRBV6-3 to TRBJ1-1; no firm D call. Germline V lookup: CDR1 MNHEY, CDR2 SVGEGT. V was shortened by 6 bases and J by 5 bases, with 16 bases between the two germline ends. The length of the CDR3 is 14 residues. In DNA, the CDR3 is TGTGCCAGCAGCCCTCCACCGTCAAGTACTGAAGCTTTCTTT. Translation: CASSPPPSSTEAFF.

The table lists this clonotype with a few counts. CDR3 nucleotides: TGTGCCATCAAAACCGGGACAGCTCACCAAGAGACCCAGTACTTC. It yields the protein CAIKTGTAHQETQYF. The chain has TRBV10-3 and TRBJ2-5, with 7 bases aligning to TRBD1. This CDR3 has 15 amino acids. Germline V gene lookup returns CDR1 ENHRY and CDR2 SYGVKD. V dropped 7 bases and J dropped 0; count of bases not matched to a gene: 8.

With respect to this clonotype: This may arise from a read error, as a much more abundant clone is one base away. The genes are TRBV23-1 and TRBJ2-2; D gene uncertain. TRBV23-1 is recorded as an ORF, its role being uncertain. There are 16 residues in the CDR3. Trimming took off 5 bases at V and 3 bases at J, with 16 bases between the two ends. CDR3 residues: CASSRLGWPYTGELFF. For the CDR3, the DNA is TGCGCCAGCAGTAGACTCGGGTGGCCCTACACCGGGGAGCTGTTTTTT.

This chain links TRBV7-6 with TRBJ2-1; D not certain. The germline V gene has CDR1 SGHVS and CDR2 FNYEAQ. The V gene lost 3 bases and the J gene lost 7 bases, with 16 bases spanning the gap. This CDR3 is 15 amino acids long. CDR3 in amino acids: CASSLSPGHSNEQFF. CDR3 DNA sequence: TGTGCCAGCAGCTTGAGCCCAGGCCATTCAAATGAGCAGTTCTTC.

This sequence joins TRBV5-6 and TRBJ2-1, with 8 nucleotides matching TRBD1. Germline values: CDR1 SGHDT, CDR2 YYEEEE. The CDR3 spans 13 residues. V shed 4 bases and J 14 bases; nucleotides not matched to a gene: 11. The DNA of the CDR3 is TGTGCCAGCAGCACCGGCCCGGACAGGGATGAGTTCTTC. It yields the protein CASSTGPDRDEFF.

The chain combines TRBV5-6 with TRBJ2-7; TRBD2 is a possible D gene (6 bases). There are 14 residues in the CDR3. From germline, CDR1 is SGHDT and CDR2 YYEEEE. Deletions cut 0 bases from V and 4 bases from J, with 11 bases between. Here the CDR3 reads CASSLVAGRYEQYV. In DNA, the CDR3 is TGTGCCAGCAGCTTGGTGGCAGGGAGGTACGAGCAGTACGTC.